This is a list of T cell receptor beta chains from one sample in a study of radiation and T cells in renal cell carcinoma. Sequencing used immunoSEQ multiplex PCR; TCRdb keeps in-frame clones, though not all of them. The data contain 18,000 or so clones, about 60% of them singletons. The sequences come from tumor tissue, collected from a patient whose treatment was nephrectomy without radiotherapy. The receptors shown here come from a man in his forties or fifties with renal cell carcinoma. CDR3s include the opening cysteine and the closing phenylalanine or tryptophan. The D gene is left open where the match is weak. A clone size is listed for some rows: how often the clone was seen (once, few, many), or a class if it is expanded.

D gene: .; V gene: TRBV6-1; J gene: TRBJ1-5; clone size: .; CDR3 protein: CASSDGLGVGQPQHF; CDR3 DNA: TGTGCCAGCAGTGATGGATTGGGAGTCGGGCAGCCCCAGCATTTT
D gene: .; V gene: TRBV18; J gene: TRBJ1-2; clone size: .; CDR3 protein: CASSPLDSFYGYTF; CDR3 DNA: TGTGCCAGCTCACCACTGGACAGTTTCTATGGCTACACCTTC
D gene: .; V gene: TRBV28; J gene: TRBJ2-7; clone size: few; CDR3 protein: CASSSMLRRAFVGHYEQYF; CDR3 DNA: TGTGCCAGCAGTTCTATGCTCAGGAGGGCATTCGTCGGACACTACGAGCAGTACTTC
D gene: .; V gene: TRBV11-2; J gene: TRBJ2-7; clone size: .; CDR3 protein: CASSPDSYEQYF; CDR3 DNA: TGTGCCAGCAGCCCCGATTCATACGAGCAGTACTTC
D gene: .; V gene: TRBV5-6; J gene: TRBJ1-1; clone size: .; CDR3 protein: CASSAGGGYTEAFF; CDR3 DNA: TGTGCCAGCAGCGCAGGAGGGGGGTACACTGAAGCTTTCTTT
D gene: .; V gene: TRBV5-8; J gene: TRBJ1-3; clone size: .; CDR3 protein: CASSLIRGGGNTIYF; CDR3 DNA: TGTGCCAGCAGCTTGATCAGGGGCGGCGGAAACACCATATATTTT
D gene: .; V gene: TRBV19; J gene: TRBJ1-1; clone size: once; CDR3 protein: CASSVTGNTEAFF; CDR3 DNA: TGTGCCAGTAGCGTTACAGGGAACACTGAAGCTTTCTTT
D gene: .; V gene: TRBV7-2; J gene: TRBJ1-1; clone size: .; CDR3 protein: CASSLSVNTEAFF; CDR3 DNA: TGTGCCAGCAGCTTAAGTGTGAACACTGAAGCTTTCTTT
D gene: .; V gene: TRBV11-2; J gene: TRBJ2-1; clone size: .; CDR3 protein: CASSLVGNEQFF; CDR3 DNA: TGTGCCAGCAGCTTAGTGGGGAATGAGCAGTTCTTC
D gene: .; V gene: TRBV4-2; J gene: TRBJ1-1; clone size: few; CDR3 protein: CASSQVDTEAFF; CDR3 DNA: TGTGCCAGCAGCCAAGTCGACACTGAAGCTTTCTTT
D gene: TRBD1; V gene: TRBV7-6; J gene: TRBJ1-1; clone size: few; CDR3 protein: CASSPGQGTAFF; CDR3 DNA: TGTGCCAGCAGCCCGGGACAGGGAACAGCTTTCTTT
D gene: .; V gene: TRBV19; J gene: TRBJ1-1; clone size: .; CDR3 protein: CASSPHDTGTMNTEAFF; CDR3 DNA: TGTGCCAGTAGTCCCCACGACACCGGGACTATGAACACTGAAGCTTTCTTT
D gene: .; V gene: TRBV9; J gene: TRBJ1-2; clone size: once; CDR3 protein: CASSVDPAGYYGYTF; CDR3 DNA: TGTGCCAGCAGCGTAGACCCGGCGGGGTACTATGGCTACACCTTC
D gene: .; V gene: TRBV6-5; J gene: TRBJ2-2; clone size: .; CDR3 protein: CASRYQPRDTGELFF; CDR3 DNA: TGTGCCAGCAGGTATCAACCCAGAGACACCGGGGAGCTGTTTTTT
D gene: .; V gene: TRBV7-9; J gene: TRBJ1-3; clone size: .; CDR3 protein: CASSLRGGVSSGNTIYF; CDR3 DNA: TGTGCCAGCAGCCTCCGAGGTGGGGTTAGCTCTGGAAACACCATATATTTT
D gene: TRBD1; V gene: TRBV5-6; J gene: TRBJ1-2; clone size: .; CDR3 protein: CASSFGTGGVYGYTF; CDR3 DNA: TGTGCCAGCAGCTTCGGGACAGGGGGCGTATATGGCTACACCTTC